This entry lists 24 T cell receptor beta chains sequenced from one sample in a study of shared clonotypes between healthy human individuals (dated by TCRdb to about 2020). CD8 naive samples consisted of CD45RO-negative cells that were positively selected for CCR7, yielding a CD45RA+CCR7+ population without TemRA cells. Preparation of the library involved the immunoSEQ multiplex PCR assay. As stored in TCRdb, this immuneACCESS dataset retains in-frame rearrangements with V and J assigned. A fraction of the clones does not appear; measured against another copy, unresolved V genes explain less than half of the discrepancy, and the remainder lacks a known reason. The sample includes over 2,000,000 clones, with roughly 95% observed a single time. The biggest ten clones account for 1.5% to 2% of the sample. The specimen was naive CD8+ T cells from PBMCs. The cell subset or site label on this specimen signifies: CD45RA+CCR7+. These receptors were taken from a man between 18 and 29 years old in good health. Some clones in this sample may be carry-over from other donors' samples.

This chain uses TRBV4-1 with TRBJ2-4; D remains unclear. The germline CDR1 and CDR2 sequences are MGHRA and YSYEKL. CDR3 size: 17 residues. Trimming pared 2 bases from V and 0 bases from J, leaving 14 bases between. The CDR3 DNA reads as TGCGCCAGCAGCCAACCTTTAGAGTCCCTAGCCAAAAACATTCAGTACTTC. The encoded protein is CASSQPLESLAKNIQYF.

The genes are TRBV7-9 and TRBJ2-1; D call uncertain. The CDR3 has 17 residues. Germline V gives CDR1 SEHNR, CDR2 FQNEAQ (reference sequence). V was cut by 7 bases and J by 2 bases, with 21 bases left in between. This CDR3 is CASTPQARTPTYNEQFF. CDR3 DNA sequence: TGTGCCAGCACCCCCCAGGCCCGGACGCCGACCTACAATGAGCAGTTCTTC.

The CDR3 nucleotides read TGCGCCAGCAGTGGAGCAGGGGTTGCGGGTGGCTACACCTTC. Residues: CASSGAGVAGGYTF. This chain joins TRBV10-2 and TRBJ1-2; D perhaps matches TRBD1 (6 bases). V lost 4 bases, J lost 7 bases, and 16 bases lay in between. The CDR3 contains 14 residues. Germline-derived CDR1 and CDR2 are WSHSY and SAAADI.

This clone was found a few times. This rearrangement joins TRBV2 to TRBJ2-7; D gene ambiguous. There are 12 residues in the CDR3. V was shortened by 8 bases and J by 0 bases, with 8 bases between the two germline ends. Per germline, CDR1 SNHLY and CDR2 FYNNEI. In nucleotides, the CDR3 is TGTGCCAGCCAGATCTACTCCTACGAGCAGTACTTC. Its translation: CASQIYSYEQYF.

The chain carries TRBV7-9 and TRBJ2-1, with TRBD2 as a possible D gene (6 bases). Per germline, CDR1 SEHNR and CDR2 FQNEAQ (reference sequence). V lost 1 base and J 5 bases, leaving 12 bases between the germline ends. The CDR3 covers 15 residues. This CDR3 is CASSLVGPGDNEQFF. Here the CDR3 DNA reads TGTGCCAGCAGCTTAGTGGGGCCGGGGGACAATGAGCAGTTCTTC.

The V call is TRBV6-6, the J call TRBJ1-2, with D unresolved. The CDR3 is 16 amino acids. Trimming removed 0 bases at V and 0 bases at J, with 11 bases between. The germline V gene encodes CDR1 MNHNY and CDR2 SVGAGI (reference sequence). In DNA, the CDR3 is TGTGCCAGCAGTTACTCGACGGGCAGAACTAACTATGGCTACACCTTC. This gives the protein CASSYSTGRTNYGYTF.

The chain carries TRBV6-5 and TRBJ2-1, with 10 bases that match TRBD2. Trimming at V came to 8 bases and at J to 6 bases, leaving 10 bases not matched to a gene. Germline CDR1 MNHEY, CDR2 SVGAGI. This CDR3 region has 15 residues. Written as DNA, the CDR3 is TGTGCCAGCGGAGCGGGAGGGCCTGTAGTCAATGAGCAGTTCTTC. Its protein is CASGAGGPVVNEQFF.

The chain has TRBV6-1 and TRBJ2-7, with no clear D. V was shortened by 5 bases and J by 0 bases, with 8 bases between the two germline ends. The CDR3 runs 13 residues. CDR1 is MNHNS and CDR2 is SASEGT in the germline V gene. The CDR3 is CASSLKSSYEQYF. The CDR3 DNA follows: TGTGCCAGCAGTCTCAAGAGCTCCTACGAGCAGTACTTC.

This chain links TRBV11-2 with TRBJ2-7; 12 bases fit TRBD2. The CDR3 consists of 15 residues. The germline gives CDR1 SGHAT, CDR2 FQNNGV. J lost 3 bases, V lost 4 bases, and 4 bases had no gene match. In DNA form, the CDR3 reads TGTGCCAGCAGCTCGGGACTAGCGGGCTACTACGAGCAGTACTTC. It encodes CASSSGLAGYYEQYF.

V is TRBV27 and J is TRBJ2-5, with 7 bases that match TRBD2. V shed 4 bases, J shed 2 bases, and the junction held 10 bases outside the gene matches. CDR1 MNHEY and CDR2 SMNVEV come from the germline V gene (reference sequence). This CDR3 is 16 amino acids long. The CDR3, as DNA: TGTGCCAGCAGTTCCCCGGCCGGGGGGAGGCAAGAGACCCAGTACTTC. It codes for CASSSPAGGRQETQYF.

This clone was detected only once. The V gene is TRBV30, the J gene TRBJ2-2; D possibly corresponds to TRBD2 (5 bases). This CDR3 is built from 15 residues. The V gene's germline CDR1 is GTSNPN and CDR2 SVGIG (reference sequence). The V gene lost 3 bases and the J gene lost 5 bases, with 16 bases spanning the gap. The DNA of the CDR3 is TGTGCCTGGAGGCCCGAGTGGGGAGAAACCGGGGAGCTGTTTTTT. Its translation is CAWRPEWGETGELFF.

The chain has TRBV7-9 and TRBJ1-2; tentative D call: TRBD1 (6 bases). Trimming cost V 4 bases and J 4 bases, with 13 bases left between them. Germline values: CDR1 SEHNR, CDR2 FQNEAQ (reference sequence). CDR3 length: 14 amino acids. The CDR3 DNA reads as TGTGCCAGCAGCTCAGGGGCAGGCCTCTATGGCTACACCTTC. Its protein is CASSSGAGLYGYTF.

The genes are TRBV27 and TRBJ2-2; D may be TRBD2 (6 bases). The CDR3 extends over 13 amino acids. CDR1 MNHEY and CDR2 SMNVEV come from the germline V gene (reference sequence). Trimming left V 0 bases short and J 7 bases short, with 6 bases between. The CDR3 DNA reads as TGTGCCAGCAGTTTATCGCGGGGCGGGGAGCTGTTTTTT. Its translation is CASSLSRGGELFF.

The chain joins TRBV6-5 to TRBJ1-1, with no clear D. The germline V gene has CDR1 MNHEY and CDR2 SVGAGI. Deletions cut 7 bases from V and 4 bases from J, with 13 bases between. The length of the CDR3 is 13 residues. The CDR3 nucleotides read TGTGCCAGCATGATCGGCGGCGGCACTGAAGCTTTCTTT. It specifies CASMIGGGTEAFF.

The chain recombines TRBV4-1 with TRBJ2-2; D gene uncertain. V was shortened by 0 bases and J by 1 base, with 12 bases between the two germline ends. The CDR3 contains 17 residues. Germline V gene lookup returns CDR1 MGHRA and CDR2 YSYEKL. The CDR3 nucleotides are TGCGCCAGCAGCCAAGATTGGGGTGTTGGGAACACCGGGGAGCTGTTTTTT. This gives the protein CASSQDWGVGNTGELFF.

The V call is TRBV28, the J call TRBJ2-2; 9 positions agree with TRBD1. After removal of 5 bases from V and 4 bases from J, the junction contained 8 bases not matched to a gene. This CDR3 is built from 16 residues. CDR1 is MDHEN, CDR2 SYDVKM, per germline. CDR3: CASSLETGGGTGELFF. CDR3 sequence (DNA): TGTGCCAGCAGTCTAGAGACAGGGGGAGGCACCGGGGAGCTGTTTTTT. Full variable domain (rest looked up from reference TRBV28 and TRBJ2-2): DVKVTQSSRYLVKRTGEKVFLECVQDMDHENMFWYRQDPGLGLRLIYFSYDVKMKEKGDIPEGYSVSREKKERFSLILESASTNQTSMYLCASSLETGGGTGELFFGEGSRLTVL.

The rearrangement joins TRBV27 to TRBJ2-7; 13 bases agree with TRBD2. The CDR3 extends over 16 amino acids. Germline CDR1 MNHEY, CDR2 SMNVEV (reference sequence). V lost 6 bases, J lost 0 bases, and 5 bases stayed unmatched. CDR3: CASSPGTSGVSYEQYF. As DNA, the CDR3 is TGTGCCAGCAGCCCCGGGACTAGCGGGGTCTCCTACGAGCAGTACTTC.

The chain carries TRBV2 and TRBJ2-2; 7 positions agree with TRBD1. The CDR3 sequence is 11 residues long. With V trimmed by 10 bases and J by 7 bases, 3 bases remained unmatched. CDR1 SNHLY and CDR2 FYNNEI come from the germline V gene. The CDR3 sequence is CATWDSGELFF. CDR3 coding DNA: TGTGCCACTTGGGACAGCGGGGAGCTGTTTTTT.

CDR3 protein: CASSIGDSLTYEQYF. The CDR3 coding sequence is TGTGCCAGTAGTATTGGGGACAGCTTGACCTACGAGCAGTACTTC. The chain joins TRBV19 to TRBJ2-7, with 7 bases that match TRBD1. This CDR3 has 15 residues. Unmatched junction bases numbered 7, after V lost 3 bases and J lost 2 bases. Germline values: CDR1 LNHDA, CDR2 SQIVND (reference sequence).

The chain recombines TRBV28 with TRBJ2-7; D is perhaps TRBD2 (6 bases). Deletions cut 6 bases from V and 7 bases from J, with 22 bases between. Germline CDR1 reads MDHEN; CDR2 reads SYDVKM. This CDR3 has 15 residues. CDR3 in DNA: TGTGCCAGCAGCCCCTATGGGGGACTTCTGGGGGAGCAGTACTTC. It translates to CASSPYGGLLGEQYF.

This rearrangement joins TRBV7-8 to TRBJ1-5, with 7 positions matching TRBD1. V shed 4 bases and J 5 bases; nucleotides not matched to a gene: 8. Germline CDR1 and CDR2: SGHVS and FQNEAQ. This CDR3 comprises 15 residues. For the CDR3, the DNA is TGTGCCAGCAGCTCCCACCGGGACAGAGATCAGCCCCAGCATTTT. Amino acids: CASSSHRDRDQPQHF.

The J gene is TRBJ2-1, the V gene TRBV5-1, with 7 bases lining up with TRBD2. The CDR3 runs to 13 residues. The germline V gene encodes CDR1 SGHRS and CDR2 YFSETQ. V was pared by 6 bases and J by 4 bases, with 4 bases of the junction left unmatched. This chain's CDR3 is CASTGLGYNEQFF. For the CDR3, the DNA is TGCGCCAGCACTGGACTAGGGTACAATGAGCAGTTCTTC.

Here the CDR3 DNA reads TGTGCCAGCACCGGGTTTCTGCGTGAAGCTTTCTTT. Amino acids: CASTGFLREAFF. The rearrangement links TRBV7-2 to TRBJ1-1; D is unclear. Between the trimmed V and J ends, which lost 7 bases and 7 bases, there was a span of 13 bases. CDR3 length equals 12 residues. The V gene's germline CDR1 is SGHTA and CDR2 FQGNSA. Drawing the rest from reference TRBV7-2 and TRBJ1-1, the complete variable domain is GAGVSQSPSNKVTEKGKDVELRCDPISGHTALYWYRQSLGQGLEFLIYFQGNSAPDKSGLPSDRFSAERTGGSVSTLTIQRTQQEDSAVYLCASTGFLREAFFGQGTRLTVV.

V usage is TRBV25-1 and J usage is TRBJ2-1; a weak D match, TRBD1 (5 bases). The CDR3 extends over 14 amino acids. Germline CDR1 MGHDK, CDR2 SYGVNS. With 5 bases removed from V and 9 bases from J, the gap between germline ends came to 17 bases. This CDR3 reads CASSPDSRVSEQFF. The CDR3 region has the DNA TGTGCCAGCAGTCCCGACAGTCGCGTAAGTGAGCAGTTCTTC.